The sequence of this T cell receptor (beta chain) was determined in a study of T cells after yellow fever vaccination. This CDR3 has 16 residues. The V end lost 2 bases, the J end lost 1 base, and 14 bases lay between the germline ends. Germline V gene sequence: CDR1 MNHEY, CDR2 SVGEGT. The study's findings and limits: The presence of abundant clonotypes contaminating from the bulk population was possible in FACS-sorted repertoires. Booster samples showed a return of most primary-vaccination clones (under 97% CD4, 88% CD8).

As regards this clonotype: Its target is not known.

TCRdb re-called the 5' RACE reads through MiXCR, storing one row per CDR3 protein. Among about 300,000 distinct CDR3 sequences listed, around 6.8% were seen once. The rearrangement joins TRBV6-2 or TRBV6-3 to TRBJ1-1; D possibly corresponds to TRBD1 (5 bases). The material was PBMCs, obtained around 45 days after the first yellow fever vaccination. The clonotype was recovered from a man between 18 and 35 years old who received the YFV17D yellow fever vaccine. The CDR3, as DNA: TGTGCCAGCAGTTACCCAGGACGTGGGGGGAACACTGAAGCTTTCTTT. Its protein product is CASSYPGRGGNTEAFF.